Below are 27 T cell receptor beta chains sequenced from a single sample in a study of identical twins. TCRdb ran MiXCR on the 5' RACE reads and lists one entry per CDR3 protein. The sample records 700,000 or so distinct CDR3 sequences, 8.5% to 9.5% being singletons. This sample also appeared in a second study, on yellow fever vaccine responses in identical twins.

The sequencing sample was made of PBMCs. Receptor source: a young woman in good health.

The chain uses TRBV9 and TRBJ2-3; 7 nucleotides align to TRBD2. CDR1 is SGDLS and CDR2 is YYNGEE in the germline V gene. V lost 1 base, J lost 0 bases, and 5 bases stayed unmatched. The CDR3 has 16 residues. The DNA for the CDR3 is TGTGCCAGCAGCGTATATTCGGGGGGAAGCACAGATACGCAGTATTTT. It translates to CASSVYSGGSTDTQYF.

The chain links TRBV24-1 to TRBJ1-5; D is unresolved. Per the germline V gene, CDR1 is KGHDR and CDR2 is SFDVKD. Trimming cost V 7 bases and J 3 bases, with 9 bases left between them. The CDR3 has 13 residues. The CDR3 protein is CATSRGNNQPQHF. The CDR3 DNA sequence: TGTGCCACCAGCCGAGGGAACAATCAGCCCCAGCATTTT.

The chain couples TRBV5-1 to TRBJ1-1; TRBD1 matches 7 bases. CDR1 is SGHRS, CDR2 YFSETQ, per germline. After removal of 0 bases from V and 2 bases from J, the junction contained 7 bases not matched to a gene. This CDR3 region has 16 residues. The CDR3 nucleotides read TGCGCCAGCAGCTTGGCCTTCGGGACAGCCAACACTGAAGCTTTCTTT. As protein: CASSLAFGTANTEAFF.

This clonotype showed up many times. The rearrangement joins TRBV5-1 to TRBJ2-7; D possibly corresponds to TRBD1 (5 bases). This CDR3 has 13 residues. The V end was cut by 3 bases, the J end by 5 bases, with 12 bases between. CDR1 SGHRS and CDR2 YFSETQ come from the germline V gene. CDR3 in amino acids: CASSWTPGNEQYF. CDR3 DNA sequence: TGCGCCAGCAGCTGGACCCCAGGGAACGAGCAGTACTTC.

There are a few counts of this clonotype. The genes are TRBV11-2 and TRBJ1-2, with D possibly being TRBD1 (5 bases). The V and J ends lost 5 bases and 8 bases respectively, with 21 bases between them. This CDR3 comprises 15 residues. The germline gives CDR1 SGHAT, CDR2 FQNNGV. CDR3 sequence: CASSRDGRGTGGYTF. CDR3 DNA: TGTGCCAGCAGCCGCGACGGAAGGGGCACTGGGGGCTACACCTTC.

A few counts support this clonotype. The rearrangement joins TRBV3-1 to TRBJ2-4; D gene ambiguous. There are 13 residues in the CDR3. V lost 2 bases and J lost 5, with 7 bases in between. Germline-derived CDR1 and CDR2 are LGHDT and YNNKEL (reference sequence). The chain's CDR3 is CASSQRFENIQYF. The CDR3 DNA follows: TGTGCCAGCAGCCAACGGTTCGAAAACATTCAGTACTTC. Looking up the rest from reference TRBV3-1 and TRBJ2-4 gives the full variable domain: DTAVSQTPKYLVTQMGNDKSIKCEQNLGHDTMYWYKQDSKKFLKIMFSYNNKELIINETVPNRFSPKSPDKAHLNLHINSLELGDSAVYFCASSQRFENIQYFGAGTRLSVL.

This clonotype has a handful of counts. This CDR3 is CASTPPSSYEQYF. The CDR3 DNA reads TGTGCCAGCACACCGCCGAGCTCCTACGAGCAGTACTTC. The gene calls are TRBV7-9 and TRBJ2-7, with no clear D. The CDR3 consists of 13 residues. Per the germline V gene, CDR1 is SEHNR and CDR2 is FQNEAQ (reference sequence). The V gene lost 7 bases and the J gene lost 0 bases, with 10 bases spanning the gap.

This clonotype was detected only a few times. The V gene is TRBV10-3, the J gene TRBJ2-7; D is unclear. Germline V gene data show CDR1 as ENHRY and CDR2 as SYGVKD. V was pared by 6 bases and J by 0 bases, with 12 bases between. This CDR3 region has 14 residues. For the CDR3, the DNA is TGTGCCATCAGGAAGGACCCTATCTCCTACGAGCAGTACTTC. Protein sequence: CAIRKDPISYEQYF.

This clonotype was counted a few times. V usage is TRBV4-1 and J usage is TRBJ2-7; D might be TRBD2 (6 bases). Per germline, CDR1 MGHRA and CDR2 YSYEKL. V was cut by 0 bases and J by 7 bases, with 16 bases left in between. The CDR3 spans 15 residues. This CDR3 is CASSQDPDGTGEQYF. The DNA for the CDR3 is TGCGCCAGCAGCCAAGACCCGGACGGGACTGGGGAGCAGTACTTC.

V is TRBV6-5 and J is TRBJ2-1; D unclear. Per germline, CDR1 MNHEY and CDR2 SVGAGI. The CDR3 loop spans 16 amino acids. Between the trimmed V and J ends, which lost 0 bases and 8 bases, there was a span of 17 bases. The CDR3 reads CASSYSGRPTQDEQFF. In DNA form, the CDR3 reads TGTGCCAGCAGTTACTCTGGCCGCCCAACCCAAGATGAGCAGTTCTTC.

This clonotype was counted between two and nine times. The V gene is TRBV6-1, the J gene TRBJ2-1, with D possibly matching TRBD2 (5 bases). V lost 7 bases, J lost 0 bases, and 19 bases lay in between. The CDR3 is 17 residues long. Germline V gives CDR1 MNHNS, CDR2 SASEGT. The CDR3 sequence is CASTRGFGPSSYNEQFF. The CDR3 DNA sequence: TGTGCCAGCACCCGCGGGTTTGGACCGAGCTCCTACAATGAGCAGTTCTTC.

This clonotype was detected a few times. The chain recombines TRBV19 with TRBJ2-7; weak D call: TRBD1 (6 bases). Trimming took off 3 bases at V and 1 base at J, with 10 bases between the two ends. CDR1 is LNHDA and CDR2 is SQIVND in the germline V gene (reference sequence). The CDR3 is made up of 14 amino acids. CDR3: CASSMGARSYEQYF. CDR3 sequence (DNA): TGTGCCAGTAGTATGGGGGCTCGGTCCTACGAGCAGTACTTC.

This clonotype has a handful of counts. This chain uses TRBV6-2 or TRBV6-3 with TRBJ2-2; D is unresolved. V was trimmed by 4 bases and J by 2 bases, leaving 8 bases between them. The CDR3 extends over 14 amino acids. From germline, CDR1 is MNHEY and CDR2 SVGEGT. CDR3 region: CASSFQLNTGELFF. DNA for the CDR3: TGTGCCAGCAGTTTCCAACTTAACACCGGGGAGCTGTTTTTT.

The chain combines TRBV6-2 or TRBV6-3 with TRBJ2-5; possibly TRBD2 for D (5 bases). The CDR3 sequence is 12 residues long. V lost 8 bases to trimming and J lost 5 bases, with 12 bases between them. CDR1 is MNHEY and CDR2 is SVGEGT in the germline V gene. CDR3 DNA sequence: TGTGCCAGCGCCTCAGGCGGGGAGACCCAGTACTTC. It translates to CASASGGETQYF.

The chain couples TRBV14 to TRBJ2-7; D may correspond to TRBD1 or TRBD2 (5 bases each). The germline V and J ends were trimmed by 1 base and 5 bases, with 12 bases remaining between them. Per the germline V gene, CDR1 is SGHDN and CDR2 is FVKESK. The CDR3 covers 14 residues. CDR3 nucleotides: TGTGCCAGCAGCCAAGGTATGGGACGGAACGAGCAGTACTTC. Translating gives CASSQGMGRNEQYF.

This clonotype was observed many times. This chain joins TRBV2 and TRBJ1-6; D ambiguous. Per the germline V gene, CDR1 is SNHLY and CDR2 is FYNNEI. V was clipped by 6 bases and J by 13 bases, with 13 bases between them. The CDR3 sequence is 12 residues long. Written as DNA, the CDR3 is TGTGCCAGCAGGACCCGAGCGCCGCCCCTCCACTTT. Translated, it gives CASRTRAPPLHF. Full variable domain (rest looked up from reference TRBV2 and TRBJ1-6): EPEVTQTPSHQVTQMGQEVILRCVPISNHLYFYWYRQILGQKVEFLVSFYNNEISEKSEIFDDQFSVERPDGSNFTLKIRSTKLEDSAMYFCASRTRAPPLHFGNGTRLTVT.

The V and J genes are TRBV20-1 and TRBJ2-7, with TRBD2 identical over 7 bases. There are 14 residues in the CDR3. The V gene's germline CDR1 is DFQATT and CDR2 SNEGSKA (reference sequence). The J segment lost 2 bases and the V segment lost 0 bases, leaving 4 bases of the junction unmatched. The CDR3 coding sequence is TGCAGTGCTAGAGAAGGGGACTATCCCTACGAGCAGTACTTC. Its translation is CSAREGDYPYEQYF.

The V call is TRBV27, the J call TRBJ2-3; D is unresolved. Germline V gives CDR1 MNHEY, CDR2 SMNVEV (reference sequence). The CDR3 is made up of 15 amino acids. Trimming took 2 bases from V and 2 from J, leaving 11 bases between them. The CDR3: CASSLMVGYTDTQYF. The CDR3 DNA is TGTGCCAGCAGTTTAATGGTCGGGTACACAGATACGCAGTATTTT.

This clonotype was observed a handful of times. The rearrangement links TRBV10-3 to TRBJ1-1; TRBD1 might be the D (6 bases). This CDR3 has 14 amino acids. Germline CDR1 is ENHRY and CDR2 is SYGVKD. The ends were cut back, 6 bases at V and 1 base at J, with 12 bases in the middle. The CDR3 protein is CAIRVGQTNTEAFF. In nucleotides, the CDR3 is TGTGCCATCAGGGTTGGACAGACGAACACTGAAGCTTTCTTT.

This clonotype appeared a few times. The rearrangement uses TRBV12-3 or TRBV12-4 and TRBJ1-5, with 11 bases fitting TRBD1. V was clipped by 5 bases and J by 1 base; unmatched bases: 10. The CDR3 sequence is 18 residues long. Here the CDR3 DNA reads TGTGCCAGCAGTCCGGGCCTCGGGACAGGGGGAAGCAATCAGCCCCAGCATTTT. Encoded protein: CASSPGLGTGGSNQPQHF.

The chain carries TRBV7-2 and TRBJ2-7; either TRBD1 or TRBD2 may supply D (6 bases each). The CDR3 length is 14 residues. Germline-derived CDR1 and CDR2 are SGHTA and FQGNSA. V dropped 4 bases and J dropped 4 bases, with 14 bases sitting between them. As DNA, the CDR3 is TGTGCCAGCAGCTCACAGGGAGGTTTGTACGAGCAGTACTTC. It translates to CASSSQGGLYEQYF.

In this sample, this clonotype turned up many times. Mismatch with germline at one junction end may stem from a read error. This chain joins TRBV7-7 and TRBJ2-7; D remains ambiguous. Per germline, CDR1 SSHAT and CDR2 FNYEAQ (reference sequence). This CDR3 has 13 amino acids. DNA of the CDR3: TGTGCTAGCAGCCCGGACCGAGGCGGTGAGCAGTACTTC. The encoded protein is CASSPDRGGEQYF.

Many counts were recorded for this clonotype. The chain recombines TRBV4-2 with TRBJ2-3, with 8 bases that match TRBD2. Germline V gene data show CDR1 as LGHNA and CDR2 as YNFKEQ. V trimming: 0 bases; J trimming: 1 base; junction bases outside the gene matches: 3. CDR3 length: 16 residues. The CDR3 spells CASSQEGAGGTDTQYF. CDR3 nucleotides: TGTGCCAGCAGCCAAGAAGGAGCGGGGGGCACAGATACGCAGTATTTT.

The rearrangement joins TRBV6-1 to TRBJ1-6, with D maybe TRBD1 (5 bases). Germline lookup yields CDR1 MNHNS and CDR2 SASEGT. V was trimmed by 1 base and J by 5 bases, leaving 9 bases between them. The CDR3 length is 15 residues. The CDR3 region has the DNA TGTGCCAGCAGTGAAGACCCGGGGCATAATTCACCCCTCCACTTT. It translates to CASSEDPGHNSPLHF.

This clonotype came up a few times. This rearrangement joins TRBV27 to TRBJ2-5, with 12 bases fitting TRBD1. V gave up 8 bases and J gave up 3 bases; unmatched junction bases: 13. The CDR3 runs 17 residues. CDR1 is MNHEY, CDR2 SMNVEV, per germline (reference sequence). CDR3 sequence reads: CASQSGTGGVLKETQYF. The CDR3, as DNA: TGTGCCAGCCAATCCGGGACAGGGGGCGTTTTAAAAGAGACCCAGTACTTC.

The V call is TRBV20-1, the J call TRBJ2-5; 9 positions agree with TRBD1. The V gene's germline CDR1 is DFQATT and CDR2 SNEGSKA (reference sequence). This CDR3 is built from 14 residues. With 6 bases clipped from V and 5 bases from J, the junction kept 10 bases outside the gene matches. This chain's CDR3 is CSANPSGTGETQYF. The CDR3 DNA reads as TGCAGTGCGAATCCTTCAGGGACAGGGGAGACCCAGTACTTC.

V usage is TRBV28 and J usage is TRBJ2-5; 11 nucleotides align to TRBD2. The CDR3 length is 14 residues. J was trimmed by 4 bases and V by 7 bases; bases with no gene match: 5. Germline V CDR1 and CDR2: MDHEN, SYDVKM. The CDR3 spells CASTETSGTETQYF. As DNA, the CDR3 is TGTGCCAGCACCGAGACTAGCGGGACAGAGACCCAGTACTTC.